What follows is one T cell receptor beta chain and its context. The antigen it recognizes is unknown. No quality values exist for individual bases; no much larger clone is one base distant. This entry is derived from a study of T cell responses to AZD1222 COVID-19 vaccine (dated by TCRdb to about 2021). Background for the entire study: Because spike-specific TCR depth and breadth did not differ between the two schedules, AZD1222 recipients who got a second dose at roughly 4 weeks were pooled with those who got a second dose at roughly 12 weeks. A total of 230 to 250 trial participants underwent TCR sequencing, of whom approximately 210 received two doses of AZD1222 and about 26 received two doses of the MenACWY control vaccine. Enrollment into the trials was organized by age into subgroups of 18-55, 56-69 and 70-plus years, and those subgroups contained about 160, 30 and 59 TCR-sequenced participants, respectively. The investigation overall reported the following: The vaccine-associated CD4 TCRs covered the entire spike protein, and the dominant responses fell in regions 160-218 and 743-854. Participants were mostly white British and included more females than males, and it was suggested by the authors that clonal diversity may have been underestimated. After two AZD1222 doses, spike-specific TCR breadth and depth were significantly higher than at day 0 and than in MenACWY recipients. Conclusions about previously exposed vaccinees are limited because only six or seven AZD1222 recipients were SARS-CoV-2 seropositive at baseline. Nearly half of unique spike-specific TCRs reportedly recognized epitopes outside regions mutated in the B.1.351 and B.1.1.7 variants. No day 14 peak-response samples were available, so repertoires were characterized only after the peak T cell response. In the small 56-69-year group, the increase in depth fell short of significance, most likely because of low power.

The germline V gene (reference sequence) yields DFQATT for CDR1 and SNEGSKA for CDR2. The germline V end is reduced by 7 bases and the J end by 4 bases; junction bases left unmatched: 4. The CDR3 numbers 11 residues from cysteine through phenylalanine. The CDR3 DNA has 33 bases and is translated from base 1. The sample's time point label, in plain terms: baseline before first vaccination. Samples from vaccinated people were obtained from the UK trials COV001 and COV002, which included a single-blind randomized controlled phase 2/3 trial of AZD1222 (ChAdOx1 nCoV-19) in healthy adults. For TCRbeta chain sequencing, PBMC samples from trial participants were taken at day 0 and at day 28 after the second dose. The CDR3 regions of human TCRbeta chains were subjected to immunosequencing. On the study's bioinformatics: TCRs in the repertoires were compared against a reference library of SARS-CoV-2-specific TCRs that had been generated with the MIRA antigen-specificity platform. Breadth meant the fraction of unique TCRs that were SARS-CoV-2-associated, whereas depth meant the fraction of total T cells that were SARS-CoV-2-associated. Using the MIRA data, each spike-specific TCR was mapped to the spike region that the TCR reacts to and placed in a CD4 or CD8 class. Log10-transformed breadth and depth values were compared by one-way ANOVA with Sidak's multiple comparisons tests. TCRdb provides this immuneACCESS table in a form limited to in-frame rearrangements. Some clones are lacking; in checked studies, under half of them reflect an unresolved V gene, and why the rest are absent is not known. Clone size and the V and J calls come from that table; the DNA yielded D and trimming. The sample table records some 120,000 clones; about nine tenths of these occur just once. More than 6% of the sample lies in the top ten.

The sequencing used peripheral blood, collected on day 0 of AZD1222 vaccination. This receptor chain uses TRBV20-1 and TRBJ2-7; 7 junctional bases match TRBD2. This sequence was found in an adult in good health. CDR3 region: CSGASGYEQYF. The DNA sequence is TGCAGTGGGGCTAGCGGATACGAGCAGTACTTC.